This is a list of T cell receptor beta chains from one sample in a study of patients and donors after allogeneic stem cell transplantation. TCRdb fed the RT-PCR reads into MiXCR, producing one record per CDR3 protein. The sample has about 960,000 distinct CDR3 sequences; around 17% are singletons. The sample was blood, either unsorted or a sorted T cell fraction (not recorded which). The receptors come from a human donor who was either an allogeneic HSCT recipient or a stem cell or donor lymphocyte infusion donor (not recorded which). It is not recorded whose cells these are; they may come from a transplant donor. Both conserved end residues are trimmed from each CDR3. Fields, in order: V gene, J gene, CDR3 protein.

v_gene: TRBV3-1; j_gene: TRBJ2-4; CDR3aa: ASSHGGGAKNIQY
v_gene: TRBV5-1; j_gene: TRBJ2-5; CDR3aa: ASSFAGRSETQY
v_gene: TRBV4-3; j_gene: TRBJ1-4; CDR3aa: ASSQDGARGDEKLF
v_gene: TRBV24-1; j_gene: TRBJ2-1; CDR3aa: ATRRSRENYNEQF
v_gene: TRBV27; j_gene: TRBJ1-2; CDR3aa: ASSLSAGPYGYT
v_gene: TRBV7-3; j_gene: TRBJ2-1; CDR3aa: ASSATGTGKNEQF
v_gene: TRBV11-2; j_gene: TRBJ2-1; CDR3aa: ASSLDILAGFNEQF
v_gene: TRBV3-1; j_gene: TRBJ1-6; CDR3aa: ARRGRFNPYNSPLH
v_gene: TRBV5-1; j_gene: TRBJ2-5; CDR3aa: ASSLDLGVVETQY
v_gene: TRBV3-1; j_gene: TRBJ2-1; CDR3aa: ASSRDRALNEQF
v_gene: TRBV5-1; j_gene: TRBJ2-3; CDR3aa: ASSLVGSGTGRDTQY
v_gene: TRBV18; j_gene: TRBJ2-1; CDR3aa: ASSPGGGNEQF
v_gene: TRBV30; j_gene: TRBJ1-3; CDR3aa: AWGLSGNTIY
v_gene: TRBV20-1; j_gene: TRBJ2-3; CDR3aa: SALRGLAGTDTQY
v_gene: TRBV18; j_gene: TRBJ1-5; CDR3aa: ASSPSKNQPQH
v_gene: TRBV7-3; j_gene: TRBJ1-2; CDR3aa: ASSPTIYGYT
v_gene: TRBV20-1; j_gene: TRBJ2-5; CDR3aa: SARPGTQY
v_gene: TRBV20-1; j_gene: TRBJ2-3; CDR3aa: SAPLRAGGSDTQY
v_gene: TRBV9; j_gene: TRBJ2-1; CDR3aa: ASGRSYNEQF
v_gene: TRBV5-1; j_gene: TRBJ1-3; CDR3aa: ASSLGIGNTIY
v_gene: TRBV7-2; j_gene: TRBJ2-3; CDR3aa: ASSYWAMGDTQY
v_gene: TRBV6-1; j_gene: TRBJ2-1; CDR3aa: ASGSQGSYNEQF
v_gene: TRBV3-1; j_gene: TRBJ2-1; CDR3aa: ASSLPTSTYNEQF
v_gene: TRBV28; j_gene: TRBJ2-2; CDR3aa: ASSPSRPGTGLNTGELF
v_gene: TRBV7-8; j_gene: TRBJ1-1; CDR3aa: ASRGELSKNTEAF
v_gene: TRBV7-7; j_gene: TRBJ2-3; CDR3aa: ASSLRQDTDTQY
v_gene: TRBV6-2/TRBV6-3; j_gene: TRBJ1-1; CDR3aa: ASSYSNPMGGRGMNTEAF
v_gene: TRBV20-1; j_gene: TRBJ2-5; CDR3aa: SAKLALQETQY
v_gene: TRBV25-1; j_gene: TRBJ1-6; CDR3aa: ASYPTGSPLH
v_gene: TRBV12-3/TRBV12-4; j_gene: TRBJ1-1; CDR3aa: ASGYRGAEAF
v_gene: TRBV27; j_gene: TRBJ1-1; CDR3aa: ASSSSRMNTEAF
v_gene: TRBV20-1; j_gene: TRBJ2-7; CDR3aa: SASTQQGAHEQY
v_gene: TRBV12-3/TRBV12-4; j_gene: TRBJ2-2; CDR3aa: ASYGTANTGELF
v_gene: TRBV7-9; j_gene: TRBJ1-6; CDR3aa: ASSVDRQNSPLH
v_gene: TRBV29-1; j_gene: TRBJ2-3; CDR3aa: SGDTDTQY
v_gene: TRBV20-1; j_gene: TRBJ1-6; CDR3aa: SARVWDRGTYNSPLH
v_gene: TRBV9; j_gene: TRBJ2-1; CDR3aa: ASSVVWCEQF
v_gene: TRBV7-2; j_gene: TRBJ2-1; CDR3aa: ASSLYRTVNEQF
v_gene: TRBV24-1; j_gene: TRBJ2-2; CDR3aa: ATSGPNTGELF
v_gene: TRBV5-5; j_gene: TRBJ2-5; CDR3aa: ASSLMGQETQY
v_gene: TRBV10-3; j_gene: TRBJ1-2; CDR3aa: AISPDGVYGYT
v_gene: TRBV3-1; j_gene: TRBJ2-3; CDR3aa: ASSQGPTQLTDTQY
v_gene: TRBV7-2; j_gene: TRBJ1-5; CDR3aa: ASSLVGRGIAQPQH
v_gene: TRBV5-5; j_gene: TRBJ2-5; CDR3aa: ASSLGVEETQY
v_gene: TRBV29-1; j_gene: TRBJ1-2; CDR3aa: SVYPGDGYT
v_gene: TRBV27; j_gene: TRBJ2-5; CDR3aa: ASPGTGGETQY
v_gene: TRBV20-1; j_gene: TRBJ2-1; CDR3aa: SARVAYNEQF
v_gene: TRBV30; j_gene: TRBJ1-2; CDR3aa: AWSNSPGYT
v_gene: TRBV3-1; j_gene: TRBJ2-7; CDR3aa: ASSQVLGRSGNEQY
v_gene: TRBV12-3/TRBV12-4; j_gene: TRBJ1-1; CDR3aa: GSLQDGMTEAF
v_gene: TRBV27; j_gene: TRBJ1-6; CDR3aa: ASSFQYGTLH
v_gene: TRBV20-1; j_gene: TRBJ2-7; CDR3aa: SAITGGDKSDEQY
v_gene: TRBV28; j_gene: TRBJ2-7; CDR3aa: ASSSGPHEQY